What follows describes a single T cell receptor beta chain. No antigen is known for it. This sample is drawn from a study of PD-L1 blockade in urothelial cancer. General study findings and limits: Survival was better when pretreatment blood TCR clonality fell below the median.

Pretreatment and on-treatment blood mononuclear cell samples were taken, totaling between 1 and 8 time points per patient. Method: immunoSEQ multiplex PCR; TCRdb's copy keeps in-frame clones and lacks some. The sample records some 100,000 clones, approximately 91% being singletons. The sequences come from PBMCs, collected around atezolizumab (anti-PD-L1) treatment. The TCR comes from a woman over 75 with urothelial cancer.

The DNA of the CDR3 is TGTGCCAGTAGCACGACAGGGAATAGCAATCAGCCCCAGCATTTT. It translates to CASSTTGNSNQPQHF. The rearrangement joins TRBV19 to TRBJ1-5, with TRBD1 matching over 7 bases. CDR3 length equals 15 residues. CDR1 is LNHDA, CDR2 SQIVND, per germline (reference sequence). V dropped 6 bases and J dropped 0; count of bases not matched to a gene: 5.